This T cell receptor (beta chain) was sequenced during a study of identical twins. Overall study findings and caveats: With abundant cord blood beta clonotypes, insertions were fewer; memory repertoires showed no such pattern. Weaker excess twin sharing was seen among beta out-of-frame sequences.

On this clonotype: Its antigen is undetermined.

TCRdb fed the 5' RACE reads into MiXCR, producing one record per CDR3 protein. The sample holds 400,000 to 500,000 distinct CDR3 sequences, roughly an eighth seen once. The same data also went into a second study, on yellow fever vaccine responses in identical twins.

The receptor's source is a woman between 18 and 29 years old in good health. Sequencing input: CD4+ T cells sorted from blood.

In DNA form, the CDR3 reads TGTGCCAGCAGCCTGAATCAGGCCAGCAATCAGCCCCAGCATTTT. Its translation is CASSLNQASNQPQHF. The V call is TRBV3-1, the J call TRBJ1-5; the D is unclear. The CDR3 consists of 15 residues. The germline CDR1 and CDR2 sequences are LGHDT and YNNKEL (reference sequence). Trimming took 4 bases from V and 1 from J, leaving 11 bases between them.